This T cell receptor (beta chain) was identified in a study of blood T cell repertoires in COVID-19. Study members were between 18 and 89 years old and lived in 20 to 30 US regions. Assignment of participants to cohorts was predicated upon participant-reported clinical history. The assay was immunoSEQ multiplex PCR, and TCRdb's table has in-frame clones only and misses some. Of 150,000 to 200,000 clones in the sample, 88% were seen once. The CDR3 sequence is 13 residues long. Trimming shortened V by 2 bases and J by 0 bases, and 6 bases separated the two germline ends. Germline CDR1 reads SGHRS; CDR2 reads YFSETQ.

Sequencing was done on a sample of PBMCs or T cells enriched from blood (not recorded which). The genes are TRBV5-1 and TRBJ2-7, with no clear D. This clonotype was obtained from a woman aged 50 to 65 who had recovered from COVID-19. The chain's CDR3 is CASSFGGSYEQYF. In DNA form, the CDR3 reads TGCGCCAGCAGCTTTGGCGGCTCCTACGAGCAGTACTTC.